What follows describes a single T cell receptor (beta chain). Antigen: not known. This entry comes from a study of shared clonotypes between healthy human individuals. Cells designated naive CD8 were CD45RO-negative and were positively selected for CCR7, with terminally differentiated effector memory CD45RA+ cells excluded. Findings and caveats of the study: The small donor group covered limited genetic and exposure diversity. Large sequencing depth failed to make sorted-subset sequencing complete, rarefaction showed.

Researchers ran the assay at a deep level. Sequencing was performed with immunoSEQ multiplex PCR; in TCRdb, only in-frame clones are kept and a portion is missing. Of more than 2 million clones in the sample, 85% to 95% are singletons; the top ten hold 1% to 1.3%. This clonotype originated in a man between 18 and 35 years old in good health. Sample: naive CD8+ T cells sorted from blood.

CDR3 nucleotides: TGTGCCAGCAGCTCGGTCGACAATGAGCAGTTCTTC. It translates to CASSSVDNEQFF. The chain is built from TRBV5-8 and TRBJ2-1; D gene uncertain. Germline CDR1 and CDR2: SGHTS and YDEGEE. The CDR3 runs 12 residues. The V end lost 3 bases, the J end lost 5 bases, and 6 bases lay between the germline ends.